The clone carrying this T cell receptor (beta chain) was picked up a small number of times. These data originate in a study of blood T cell repertoires in COVID-19. Study summary: Samples representing acute and convalescent COVID-19 were sourced from the United States, Italy and Spain.

Germline values: CDR1 SGHRS, CDR2 YFSETQ. CDR3 length: 13 amino acids. The V gene lost 2 bases and the J gene lost 0 bases, with 6 bases spanning the gap. The data were produced by immunoSEQ multiplex PCR, yet TCRdb's version contains in-frame clones alone and is incomplete. Here the sample spans approximately 350,000 clones, about four fifths being singletons. Sample: peripheral blood. The receptor's source is a man aged 25-45 years with active or convalescent COVID-19. The V gene is TRBV5-1, the J gene TRBJ2-7; D call uncertain. DNA for the CDR3: TGCGCCAGCAGCTTCACATACTCCTACGAGCAGTACTTC. It codes for CASSFTYSYEQYF.